The source of this T cell receptor beta chain is a study of blood T cells in healthy people across ages (dated by TCRdb to 2013 to 2016). With regard to the full study: In model experiments, template switching captured roughly one uniquely barcoded TCR beta cDNA molecule for every two T cells. Using the same blood draw, the study looked at two additional independent replicas of 1 million unique cDNA reads for two donors, one aged 18 to 29 and the other aged 80 or older. The donors were divided into four age groups: young (average approximately 17 years), middle-aged (around 41), aged (around 59) and long-lived (about 84). Age-related changes in TCR beta repertoire diversity were measured in the study by deep sequencing normalized with unique cDNA molecular identifiers. To avoid experimental bias, donors of different ages were randomly spread across the sequencing lanes. The investigation overall reported the following: The CMV infection status of donors was not known, potentially confounding age-related changes in expanded clonotypes. As age increased, observed TCR beta diversity per million T cells dropped in a roughly linear way, and a significant reduction was already evident by age 40. Since profiling was done on bulk unsorted PBMCs, naive and antigen-experienced compartments could not be conclusively compared. A strong correlation was found between observed TCR beta diversity and the percentage of naive T cells measured by flow cytometry. Estimates of total diversity based on one million sequenced T cells were regarded as lower bounds and as underestimates. Compared with the aged group, the long-lived group had more naive CD4+ T cells, fewer expanded clones and increased TCR diversity, a pattern suggesting age selection.

The CDR3 goes from the cysteine to the phenylalanine over 14 residues. Only the CDR3 DNA stays, 42 bases, in frame from base 1. After removal of 3 bases from V and 7 bases from J, the junction retains 2 bases not matched to a gene. Library creation used 5' RACE. Instrument used: Illumina HiSeq 2500. A second PCR of roughly 7 to 11 cycles was run with a J-beta primer mix and a sample-barcoded 5' primer. A template-switch 5' adaptor carrying 12 random nucleotides introduced a unique molecular identifier onto each TCR beta cDNA molecule. Each sample yielded at least 3 million CDR3-containing paired-end reads. The Mint cDNA synthesis kit, primed by a TRBC-specific oligonucleotide, was used to synthesize first-strand cDNA from all RNA. Following uracil-DNA glycosylase treatment, all cDNA underwent a first 18-cycle PCR with the universal primers M1SS and BC2_uni_R. The study's processing was this. Normalization of each sample was performed by random selection of 1 million high-quality reads, each carrying a distinct molecular identifier. Reads with shared molecular identifiers were discarded instead of being binned into consensus sequences. MiTCR, run with a Q25 quality threshold and the strictest error-elimination algorithm, handled CDR3 identification, clonotype clustering and error correction. Lower-bound total TCR beta diversity was estimated with a nonparametric unseen species model using Euler transformation. Using fastp trimming at Q25 and MiXCR clonotype assembly, TCRdb reanalyzed the public sequencing data and kept in-frame beta chains. Records with the same CDR3 protein are collapsed into one entry carrying the most frequent genes and DNA. None of the V and J calls come from the authors' own analysis; TCRdb made them. The sample profile shows 600,000 or so distinct CDR3 sequences; roughly 21% of them were found once. The ten most abundant clones make up more than 3% of the sample.

The roughly 42 donors, aged 6 to 90 years, were systemically healthy Caucasian individuals from Russia. Around 10 milliliters of peripheral blood were collected from each donor into EDTA-treated Vacutainer tubes. PBMCs were isolated by Ficoll-Paque density-gradient centrifugation, with at least 7 million obtained per sample. Total RNA, at least 6 micrograms per sample, was extracted from PBMCs with Trizol reagent. For every donor, flow cytometry on a PBMC aliquot measured the percentage of naive CD45RAhigh/CD27high T cells. A note on this clonotype: What antigen it recognizes has not been identified. Base qualities are not at hand, and no much larger clone is one base apart.

The sample was blood. The chain is assembled from TRBV12-3 or TRBV12-4 and TRBJ2-1; TRBD2 matches 11 bases in the middle. The TCR sequence derives from a man aged 70-80 years in good health. The encoded CDR3 is CASSLTSGKNEQFF. The nucleotide sequence is given as TGTGCCAGCAGTTTGACTAGCGGGAAAAATGAGCAGTTCTTC.